This is a list of T cell receptor beta chains from one sample in a study of blood T cell repertoires in COVID-19. Assay: immunoSEQ multiplex PCR; the TCRdb copy retains only in-frame clones and omits some. This table has under 70,000 clones, about 88% appearing once. What was sequenced was peripheral blood. These receptors were obtained from a woman aged 55-70 years with COVID-19, enrolled during active disease. The CDR3 runs from the conserved cysteine through the conserved F or W. Each record gives: V gene, J gene, D gene, clone size, CDR3 DNA, CDR3 protein. A D gene is named only where the DNA matches it firmly. Part of the rows lack a size; the others show once, few, many or a class for expanded clones.

V gene: TRBV2
J gene: TRBJ1-2
D gene: .
clone size: .
CDR3 DNA: TGTGCCAGCAGTGAAACGGGGTCCCCGTGGGGCTACACCTTC
CDR3 protein: CASSETGSPWGYTF

V gene: TRBV6-2/TRBV6-3
J gene: TRBJ2-2
D gene: .
clone size: .
CDR3 DNA: TGTGCCAGCAGTTCCACGACTATAAACACCGGGGAGCTGTTTTTT
CDR3 protein: CASSSTTINTGELFF

V gene: TRBV24-1
J gene: TRBJ2-2
D gene: TRBD2
clone size: .
CDR3 DNA: TGTGCCACCAGTGATTTCACTAGCGGGAGGGTATACACCGGGGAGCTGTTTTTT
CDR3 protein: CATSDFTSGRVYTGELFF

V gene: TRBV19
J gene: TRBJ2-3
D gene: TRBD2
clone size: .
CDR3 DNA: TGTGCCAGTTCCGGGACTAGCGGCCTCACAGATACGCAGTATTTT
CDR3 protein: CASSGTSGLTDTQYF

V gene: TRBV7-6
J gene: TRBJ2-7
D gene: TRBD2
clone size: .
CDR3 DNA: TGTGCCAGCAGCCTATTTAGCGGGAGTGGTTACGAGCAGTACTTC
CDR3 protein: CASSLFSGSGYEQYF

V gene: TRBV18
J gene: TRBJ1-2
D gene: TRBD1
clone size: .
CDR3 DNA: TGTGCCAGCTCACGGGACAGATCGAGCCCTAACTATGGCTACACCTTC
CDR3 protein: CASSRDRSSPNYGYTF

V gene: TRBV5-1
J gene: TRBJ2-1
D gene: .
clone size: .
CDR3 DNA: TGCGCCAGCATCCCCCTCTGGAGCGGTTCTTACAATGAGCAGTTCTTC
CDR3 protein: CASIPLWSGSYNEQFF

V gene: TRBV19
J gene: TRBJ1-1
D gene: TRBD1
clone size: .
CDR3 DNA: TGTGCCAGTAAGATAAGGGGGCTACGGCGAACAACTGAAGCTTTCTTT
CDR3 protein: CASKIRGLRRTTEAFF

V gene: TRBV5-6
J gene: TRBJ2-3
D gene: .
clone size: .
CDR3 DNA: TGTGCCAGCAGCTTGGTGGCGGGGGATACGCAGTATTTT
CDR3 protein: CASSLVAGDTQYF

V gene: TRBV10-3
J gene: TRBJ2-1
D gene: TRBD2
clone size: once
CDR3 DNA: TGTGCCATCAGTGAGGGGAGGGTAAATGAGCAGTTCTTC
CDR3 protein: CAISEGRVNEQFF

V gene: TRBV29-1
J gene: TRBJ1-4
D gene: .
clone size: .
CDR3 DNA: TGCAGCGTTGAAGAGGAGGAAAAACTGTTTTTT
CDR3 protein: CSVEEEEKLFF

V gene: TRBV9
J gene: TRBJ2-7
D gene: TRBD1
clone size: .
CDR3 DNA: TGTGCCAGCAGCAACCGGGACAGGACCCACGAGCAGTACTTC
CDR3 protein: CASSNRDRTHEQYF

V gene: TRBV7-9
J gene: TRBJ1-1
D gene: .
clone size: few
CDR3 DNA: TGTGCCAGCACCACCCTGGGGGGGATAAAGAGCACTGAAGCTTTCTTT
CDR3 protein: CASTTLGGIKSTEAFF

V gene: TRBV21-1
J gene: TRBJ1-1
D gene: .
clone size: .
CDR3 DNA: TGTGCCAGCAGCCCGGACAGCCTTTACACTGAAGCTTTCTTT
CDR3 protein: CASSPDSLYTEAFF

V gene: TRBV2
J gene: TRBJ2-1
D gene: TRBD2
clone size: .
CDR3 DNA: TGTGCCAGCAAAGGGGACTATCAGTACAATGAGCAGTTCTTC
CDR3 protein: CASKGDYQYNEQFF

V gene: TRBV4-2
J gene: TRBJ2-3
D gene: TRBD2
clone size: few
CDR3 DNA: TGTGCCAGCAGCCAAGGGGGACTAGCGTATACAGATACGCAGTATTTT
CDR3 protein: CASSQGGLAYTDTQYF

V gene: TRBV6-5
J gene: TRBJ1-6
D gene: .
clone size: .
CDR3 DNA: TGTGCCAGCAGTAGGCAGGTTAATTCACCCCTCCACTTT
CDR3 protein: CASSRQVNSPLHF

V gene: TRBV29-1
J gene: TRBJ2-1
D gene: .
clone size: .
CDR3 DNA: TGCAGCGGCTTCCTGGAGGGTCATTTACATGAGCAGTTCTTC
CDR3 protein: CSGFLEGHLHEQFF

V gene: TRBV19
J gene: TRBJ1-2
D gene: TRBD1
clone size: few
CDR3 DNA: TGTGCCAGTGGCTTACTTGGGACAGGGGGCGCGATTGGCTACACCTTC
CDR3 protein: CASGLLGTGGAIGYTF

V gene: TRBV7-2
J gene: TRBJ2-5
D gene: .
clone size: .
CDR3 DNA: TGTGCCAGCAGAGAGCAAGAGACCCAGTACTTC
CDR3 protein: CASREQETQYF

V gene: TRBV7-2
J gene: TRBJ2-5
D gene: .
clone size: .
CDR3 DNA: TGTGCCAGCAGCTTACCCACGGAATGGGGAGGCGAGACCCAGTACTTC
CDR3 protein: CASSLPTEWGGETQYF

V gene: TRBV9
J gene: TRBJ1-2
D gene: .
clone size: .
CDR3 DNA: TGTGCCAGCAGCGTAAACATGTATGGCTACACCTTC
CDR3 protein: CASSVNMYGYTF

V gene: TRBV3-1/TRBV3-2
J gene: TRBJ1-3
D gene: .
clone size: .
CDR3 DNA: TGTGCCAGCAGCCTCCGTCCTACTCCGGGGAACTCTGGAAACACCATATATTTT
CDR3 protein: CASSLRPTPGNSGNTIYF

V gene: TRBV7-2
J gene: TRBJ2-1
D gene: .
clone size: .
CDR3 DNA: TGTGCCAGCAGCTTAAATGCCCTAGAAGAGCAGTTCTTC
CDR3 protein: CASSLNALEEQFF

V gene: TRBV12-5
J gene: TRBJ2-5
D gene: .
clone size: once
CDR3 DNA: TGTGCTAGTGGTTTTTCCGTCCCGTTAGGCGGGGAGAGGGAGACCCAGTACTTC
CDR3 protein: CASGFSVPLGGERETQYF

V gene: TRBV28
J gene: TRBJ1-2
D gene: TRBD1
clone size: .
CDR3 DNA: TGTGCCAGCAGAAAAACCGGGACAGGACTTTATGGCTACACCTTC
CDR3 protein: CASRKTGTGLYGYTF

V gene: TRBV5-8
J gene: TRBJ2-5
D gene: .
clone size: once
CDR3 DNA: TGTGCCAGCAGCCTACAGGGATGGGAGACCCAGTACTTC
CDR3 protein: CASSLQGWETQYF

V gene: TRBV15
J gene: TRBJ2-1
D gene: TRBD2
clone size: .
CDR3 DNA: TGTGCCACCAGCAGGCGTAGCGGGGGTATCAATGAGCAGTTCTTC
CDR3 protein: CATSRRSGGINEQFF

V gene: TRBV13
J gene: TRBJ1-6
D gene: .
clone size: .
CDR3 DNA: TGTGCCAGCAGCCTCACAGGGTATAATTCACCCCTCCACTTT
CDR3 protein: CASSLTGYNSPLHF

V gene: TRBV14
J gene: TRBJ1-1
D gene: .
clone size: .
CDR3 DNA: TGTGCCAGCAGCCAAGTTCCCGGGGGGAACACTGAAGCTTTCTTT
CDR3 protein: CASSQVPGGNTEAFF

V gene: TRBV5-8
J gene: TRBJ1-4
D gene: .
clone size: few
CDR3 DNA: TGTGCCAGCAGCGGAAGGAAGGGAGGGGAAAAACTGTTTTTT
CDR3 protein: CASSGRKGGEKLFF

V gene: TRBV19
J gene: TRBJ2-1
D gene: TRBD2
clone size: .
CDR3 DNA: TGTGCCAGTAGTATTAGCGGGAGAATATACAATGAGCAGTTCTTC
CDR3 protein: CASSISGRIYNEQFF

V gene: TRBV10-3
J gene: TRBJ1-2
D gene: TRBD1
clone size: .
CDR3 DNA: TGTGCCATCAGTCCGGGACAGGGATTTGGCTACACCTTC
CDR3 protein: CAISPGQGFGYTF

V gene: TRBV28
J gene: TRBJ1-3
D gene: .
clone size: .
CDR3 DNA: TGTGTGAGTCGGGGGGCTGGAAACACCATATATTTT
CDR3 protein: CVSRGAGNTIYF

V gene: TRBV19
J gene: TRBJ1-2
D gene: .
clone size: .
CDR3 DNA: TGTGCCAGTAGTAAGGCGGACACTTATGGCTACACCTTC
CDR3 protein: CASSKADTYGYTF

V gene: TRBV25-1
J gene: TRBJ1-2
D gene: .
clone size: .
CDR3 DNA: TGTGCCAGCAGTGAATACAGACAGAACTATGGCTACACCTTC
CDR3 protein: CASSEYRQNYGYTF

V gene: TRBV6-5
J gene: TRBJ2-7
D gene: .
clone size: .
CDR3 DNA: TGTGCCAGCAGTACCTCGGAGGGTAACGAGCAGTACTTC
CDR3 protein: CASSTSEGNEQYF

V gene: TRBV12-1
J gene: TRBJ1-5
D gene: .
clone size: few
CDR3 DNA: TGTGCCAGCAGCTCCGGACAGGGACCTTGGGGCAATCAGCCCCAGCATTTT
CDR3 protein: CASSSGQGPWGNQPQHF

V gene: TRBV28
J gene: TRBJ2-3
D gene: .
clone size: few
CDR3 DNA: TGTGCCAGCAGCGGTTATCCCAGGACAGAATCGACAGATACGCAGTATTTT
CDR3 protein: CASSGYPRTESTDTQYF

V gene: TRBV15
J gene: TRBJ2-5
D gene: .
clone size: .
CDR3 DNA: TGTGCCACCAGCAGAGCGTACCAAGAGACCCAGTACTTC
CDR3 protein: CATSRAYQETQYF

V gene: TRBV2
J gene: TRBJ1-2
D gene: TRBD1
clone size: .
CDR3 DNA: TGTGCCAGCAGTGGGGACAGGACCTATGGCTACACCTTC
CDR3 protein: CASSGDRTYGYTF

V gene: TRBV19
J gene: TRBJ1-1
D gene: .
clone size: few
CDR3 DNA: TGTGCCAGTAGTATAGGCAGGGCGAACACTGAAGCTTTCTTT
CDR3 protein: CASSIGRANTEAFF

V gene: TRBV7-2
J gene: TRBJ2-2
D gene: TRBD1
clone size: .
CDR3 DNA: TGTGCCAGCAGCTTTGATGGACAGGCCACCGGGGAGCTGTTTTTT
CDR3 protein: CASSFDGQATGELFF

V gene: TRBV5-5
J gene: TRBJ2-7
D gene: .
clone size: .
CDR3 DNA: TGTGCCAGCAGCCGAGCCTTCTCCTACGAGCAGTACTTC
CDR3 protein: CASSRAFSYEQYF

V gene: TRBV28
J gene: TRBJ1-4
D gene: .
clone size: .
CDR3 DNA: TGTGCCAGCACAGGTCCCCGCCCGGAAAAACTGTTTTTT
CDR3 protein: CASTGPRPEKLFF

V gene: TRBV5-8
J gene: TRBJ1-5
D gene: TRBD1
clone size: .
CDR3 DNA: TGTGCCAGCAGCTTGGGACAGGGAGGTCAGCCCCAGCATTTT
CDR3 protein: CASSLGQGGQPQHF

V gene: TRBV28
J gene: TRBJ1-5
D gene: TRBD1
clone size: .
CDR3 DNA: TGTGCCAGCAGTTTAGGACAGGGTGGGGCCGCGCCCCAGCATTTT
CDR3 protein: CASSLGQGGAAPQHF